This TCR beta chain was retrieved from a study of shared clonotypes between healthy human individuals. As to this clone: What it binds is unknown. Different DNA sequences within this sample yield the same CDR3.

Study-wide points: Sorted-subset sequencing was shown by rarefaction to be incomplete despite large depth.

Sorted subsets were amplified in replicate PCRs using 200 ng DNA, roughly 30,000 T cell genomes. Assay used: immunoSEQ multiplex PCR; TCRdb lists only in-frame clones, some missing. This table has about 1.1 million clones, approximately 77% appearing once. Everyone who donated was a Caucasian adult who lived in Nashville, Tennessee. A CD45RA-negative memory subset and a CD45RA+ naive subset were separated from the CD4+ cells. CDR1 and CDR2 (germline): SGHNT, YYREEE (reference sequence). The CDR3 has 14 amino acids. Trimming shortened V by 0 bases and J by 5 bases, and 9 bases separated the two germline ends.

V is TRBV5-4 and J is TRBJ1-3; D call uncertain. This clonotype was sampled from a man between 18 and 29 years old in good health. Some clones in this sample may be carry-over from other donors' samples. The sample was memory CD4+ T cells from PBMCs. Stated subset: CD45RA-negative fraction. CDR3 DNA: TGTGCCAGCAGCTTGGAAGGTGGACGAAACACCATATATTTT. The encoded protein is CASSLEGGRNTIYF. The whole variable domain, filled in from reference TRBV5-4 and TRBJ1-3, reads ETGVTQSPTHLIKTRGQQVTLRCSSQSGHNTVSWYQQALGQGPQFIFQYYREEENGRGNFPPRFSGLQFPNYSSELNVNALELDDSALYLCASSLEGGRNTIYFGEGSWLTVV.